This entry concerns a single TCR beta chain. Treatment here: randomized to nivolumab then ipilimumab (arm A) or the reverse (arm B). These data originate in a study of sequential checkpoint blockade in melanoma. Here immunoSEQ multiplex PCR was the method, and the copy in TCRdb shows in-frame clones only, minus some. The sample has some 20,000 clones; approximately 58% are singletons. The receptor comes from a human donor with melanoma. Sequencing was performed on CD8+ T cells sorted from blood (inferred from file names), taken from a patient given nivolumab and ipilimumab in sequence.

CDR3 sequence reads: CAWSVESGSTDTQYF. In nucleotides, the CDR3 is TGTGCCTGGAGTGTTGAAAGCGGAAGCACAGATACGCAGTATTTT. The chain carries TRBV30 and TRBJ2-3, with D perhaps TRBD2 (5 bases). Between the trimmed V and J ends, which lost 0 bases and 0 bases, there was a span of 10 bases. The CDR3 contains 15 residues. Germline V gene sequence: CDR1 GTSNPN, CDR2 SVGIG (reference sequence). Complete variable domain (other parts from reference TRBV30 and TRBJ2-3): SQTIHQWPATLVQPVGSPLSLECTVEGTSNPNLYWYRQAAGRGLQLLFYSVGIGQISSEVPQNLSASRPQDRQFILSSKKLLLSDSGFYLCAWSVESGSTDTQYFGPGTRLTVL.